These 21 T cell receptor beta chains were all obtained from the same sample, sequenced in a study of PD-1 blockade in mismatch repair-deficient tumors. Measured with immunoSEQ multiplex PCR; TCRdb has only the in-frame clones, and not every one. Among roughly 34,000 clones, approximately 80% were seen once, and the ten largest hold about 3.7%. This specimen consisted of PBMCs, obtained approximately 6 weeks after starting pembrolizumab. The receptors shown here come from an adult with mismatch repair-deficient cancer.

The gene calls are TRBV28 and TRBJ1-4, with D uncertain. There are 13 residues in the CDR3. CDR1 is MDHEN and CDR2 is SYDVKM in the germline V gene. The ends were cut back, 10 bases at V and 9 bases at J, with 18 bases in the middle. The CDR3 sequence: CATVLRDQKKLFF. The CDR3 nucleotides are TGTGCCACCGTTCTCCGGGATCAAAAAAAACTGTTTTTT.

J is TRBJ2-1 and V is TRBV11-3; 12 positions agree with TRBD2. This CDR3 is 19 amino acids long. Trimming removed 0 bases from V and 4 bases from J; junction bases left unmatched: 10. Looked up from germline, CDR1 is SGHNT and CDR2 is YENEEA. The DNA for the CDR3 is TGTGCCAGCAGCTTAGATACGAGACTAGCGGGGGTTTTTTACAATGAGCAGTTCTTC. It is translated as CASSLDTRLAGVFYNEQFF.

The rearrangement uses TRBV6-6 and TRBJ1-3, with D perhaps TRBD1 (5 bases). Trimming removed 6 bases from V and 2 bases from J, with 11 bases in between. CDR1 MNHNY and CDR2 SVGAGI come from the germline V gene (reference sequence). CDR3 length: 14 residues. CDR3 loop: CASSHGTAGNTIYF. In DNA form, the CDR3 reads TGTGCCAGCAGCCACGGGACTGCTGGAAACACCATATATTTT.

V and J are TRBV19 and TRBJ2-4; maybe TRBD1 (6 bases). Trimming shortened V by 5 bases and J by 0 bases, and 14 bases separated the two germline ends. Germline CDR1 reads LNHDA; CDR2 reads SQIVND (reference sequence). The CDR3 length is 16 residues. CDR3 nucleotide sequence: TGTGCCAGTAGTTTCAGGACAGACTTAGCCAAAAACATTCAGTACTTC. Translated, it gives CASSFRTDLAKNIQYF.

The rearrangement joins TRBV7-3 to TRBJ1-1, with D unresolved. V dropped 3 bases and J dropped 1 base, with 12 bases sitting between them. This CDR3 is 15 amino acids long. CDR1 is SGHTA and CDR2 is FQGTGA in the germline V gene. The CDR3 spells CASSFKGGWNTEAFF. The CDR3 nucleotides are TGTGCCAGCAGCTTCAAGGGAGGGTGGAACACTGAAGCTTTCTTT.

The chain uses TRBV4-1 and TRBJ2-7, with 9 bases matching TRBD2. The V gene end was trimmed by 3 bases and the J gene end by 3 bases; junction bases not matched to a gene: 18. Germline V gene lookup returns CDR1 MGHRA and CDR2 YSYEKL. The CDR3 spans 19 residues. The CDR3 region is CASSQVAGVPDLFFYEQYF. The CDR3 DNA is TGCGCCAGCAGCCAGGTAGCGGGAGTGCCCGACCTCTTTTTCTACGAGCAGTACTTC.

J is TRBJ1-5 and V is TRBV6-6; 8 nucleotides line up with TRBD1. Germline CDR1 reads MNHNY; CDR2 reads SVGAGI (reference sequence). The CDR3 has 16 residues. The V segment lost 4 bases and the J segment 7 bases; nucleotides outside the gene matches: 12. In DNA, the CDR3 is TGTGCCAGCAGTTCCTCTGGACAGGGCGACAGGCAGCCCCAGCATTTT. Amino acids: CASSSSGQGDRQPQHF.

The J gene is TRBJ1-6, the V gene TRBV5-5; the D is unclear. The CDR3 is made up of 13 amino acids. Per the germline V gene, CDR1 is SGHKS and CDR2 is YYEKEE (reference sequence). The germline V and J ends were trimmed by 4 bases and 10 bases, with 12 bases remaining between them. The CDR3 DNA reads as TGTGCCAGCAGCAATTCAACACAATCACCCCTCCACTTT. Its translation is CASSNSTQSPLHF.

V gene TRBV5-8 combines with J gene TRBJ1-2; TRBD1 matches 8 bases. After removal of 1 base from V and 8 bases from J, the junction contained 7 bases not matched to a gene. The length of the CDR3 is 14 residues. CDR1 and CDR2 (germline): SGHTS, YDEGEE. The CDR3 region has the DNA TGTGCCAGCAGCTTGTGGACAGGGAGTTACGGCTACACCTTC. Amino acid sequence: CASSLWTGSYGYTF.

The rearrangement links TRBV5-8 to TRBJ2-5, with a tentative D call TRBD2 (6 bases). This CDR3 is 15 amino acids long. Between the trimmed V and J ends, which lost 4 bases and 2 bases, there was a span of 15 bases. The germline CDR1 and CDR2 sequences are SGHTS and YDEGEE. The CDR3 region is CASSPGEANQETQYF. CDR3 DNA sequence: TGTGCCAGCAGCCCGGGGGAGGCGAATCAAGAGACCCAGTACTTC.

The chain has TRBV27 and TRBJ1-1; 8 nucleotides agree with TRBD1. The V and J ends lost 6 bases and 4 bases, in that order; junction bases with no gene match: 16. The germline CDR1 and CDR2 sequences are MNHEY and SMNVEV (reference sequence). CDR3 length: 17 amino acids. This chain's CDR3 is CASSVQGATILGTEAFF. In DNA, the CDR3 is TGTGCCAGCAGCGTTCAGGGGGCCACCATCCTGGGCACTGAAGCTTTCTTT.

This chain joins TRBV7-9 and TRBJ1-2; 8 bases fit TRBD1. This CDR3 is 15 amino acids long. The J segment lost 5 bases and the V segment lost 4 bases, leaving 9 bases of the junction unmatched. Germline CDR1 is SEHNR and CDR2 is FQNEAQ (reference sequence). CDR3 sequence: CASSSPQGAGYGYTF. CDR3 nucleotide sequence: TGTGCCAGCAGCTCGCCCCAGGGGGCGGGGTATGGCTACACCTTC.

V gene TRBV2 combines with J gene TRBJ2-2; D might be TRBD1 (6 bases). Trimming left V 4 bases short and J 4 bases short, with 10 bases between. Germline-derived CDR1 and CDR2 are SNHLY and FYNNEI. This CDR3 is 14 amino acids long. The CDR3 here is CASSVQGSTGELFF. The CDR3 DNA reads TGTGCCAGCAGTGTTCAGGGGAGCACCGGGGAGCTGTTTTTT. The entire variable domain, with the rest obtained from reference TRBV2 and TRBJ2-2, is as follows: EPEVTQTPSHQVTQMGQEVILRCVPISNHLYFYWYRQILGQKVEFLVSFYNNEISEKSEIFDDQFSVERPDGSNFTLKIRSTKLEDSAMYFCASSVQGSTGELFFGEGSRLTVL.

This clone was picked up one time. The chain employs TRBV2 and TRBJ2-7, with TRBD1 matching over 7 bases. Germline V gene sequence: CDR1 SNHLY, CDR2 FYNNEI. The CDR3 covers 13 residues. Germline trimming cut 8 bases from V and 2 bases from J; bases unmatched to any gene: 6. CDR3 sequence: CASSPGTAYEQYF. The CDR3 DNA sequence: TGTGCCAGCTCCCCCGGGACAGCCTACGAGCAGTACTTC. The whole variable domain, filled in from reference TRBV2 and TRBJ2-7, reads EPEVTQTPSHQVTQMGQEVILRCVPISNHLYFYWYRQILGQKVEFLVSFYNNEISEKSEIFDDQFSVERPDGSNFTLKIRSTKLEDSAMYFCASSPGTAYEQYFGPGTRLTVT.

V and J are TRBV19 and TRBJ2-7; 15 nucleotides agree with TRBD2. V was pared by 5 bases and J by 3 bases, with 14 bases of the junction left unmatched. The CDR3 is made up of 19 amino acids. Germline CDR1 and CDR2: LNHDA and SQIVND (reference sequence). CDR3 coding DNA: TGTGCCAGTAGTCCCAGGACTAGCGGGAGGGCCACCCTACACTACGAGCAGTACTTC. Its protein is CASSPRTSGRATLHYEQYF.

This clone came up a few times. V is TRBV29-1 and J is TRBJ2-7; 8 nucleotides line up with TRBD2. The CDR3 is made up of 12 amino acids. Trimming took 7 bases from V and 0 from J; bases not matched to a gene: 2. CDR1 is SQVTM, CDR2 ANQGSEA, per germline. The CDR3 DNA reads TGCAGCGGGGGGACTAGCTCCTACGAGCAGTACTTC. Protein: CSGGTSSYEQYF.

CDR3 DNA: TGCAGCGTTGAATTACTAGCGGGAGGTTACAATGAGCAGTTCTTC. Encoded protein: CSVELLAGGYNEQFF. This chain uses TRBV29-1 with TRBJ2-1, with 12 positions matching TRBD2. V shed 2 bases, J shed 4 bases, and the junction held 3 bases outside the gene matches. In germline, CDR1 is SQVTM, CDR2 ANQGSEA. The CDR3 contains 15 residues.

J is TRBJ1-4 and V is TRBV4-1; 8 bases are a match to TRBD1. There are 14 residues in the CDR3. Trimming took 3 bases from V and 5 from J; bases not matched to a gene: 2. The germline gives CDR1 MGHRA, CDR2 YSYEKL. The CDR3 is CASSHRTGNEKLFF. In DNA form, the CDR3 reads TGCGCCAGCAGCCACCGGACAGGGAATGAAAAACTGTTTTTT.

The chain combines TRBV5-6 with TRBJ2-3; TRBD2 agrees at 9 bases. CDR3 length: 14 residues. The V segment lost 2 bases and the J segment 5 bases; nucleotides outside the gene matches: 3. CDR1 is SGHDT, CDR2 YYEEEE, per germline. The CDR3 loop reads CASSFLLAGDTQYF. The CDR3 DNA reads TGTGCCAGCAGCTTTCTACTAGCGGGAGATACGCAGTATTTT.

This clone counts as medium-sized. The chain employs TRBV9 and TRBJ2-5; D might be TRBD1 (7 bases). Germline lookup yields CDR1 SGDLS and CDR2 YYNGEE. This CDR3 region has 16 residues. V was pared by 0 bases and J by 4 bases, with 16 bases between. CDR3 residues: CASSVEAGGGGETQYF. Here the CDR3 DNA reads TGTGCCAGCAGCGTAGAGGCAGGGGGAGGTGGAGAGACCCAGTACTTC.

This chain uses TRBV5-1 with TRBJ1-5; TRBD1 is a possible D gene (6 bases). This CDR3 spans 13 amino acids. Deletions cut 4 bases from V and 9 bases from J, with 14 bases between. Per the germline V gene, CDR1 is SGHRS and CDR2 is YFSETQ. CDR3 in amino acids: CASSQGWGRPQHF. CDR3 bases: TGCGCCAGCAGCCAGGGGTGGGGTCGGCCCCAGCATTTT.